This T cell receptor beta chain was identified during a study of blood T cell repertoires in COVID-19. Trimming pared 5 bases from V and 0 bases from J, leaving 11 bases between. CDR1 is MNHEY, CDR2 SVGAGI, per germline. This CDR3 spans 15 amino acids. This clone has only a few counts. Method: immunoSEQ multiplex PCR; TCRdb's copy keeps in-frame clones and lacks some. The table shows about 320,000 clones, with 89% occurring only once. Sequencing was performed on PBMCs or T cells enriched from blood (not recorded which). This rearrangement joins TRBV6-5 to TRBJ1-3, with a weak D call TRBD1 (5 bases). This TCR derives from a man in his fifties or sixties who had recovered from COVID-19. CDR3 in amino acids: CASSNDRSSGNTIYF. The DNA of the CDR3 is TGTGCCAGCAGTAACGACAGAAGCTCTGGAAACACCATATATTTT.